Below, 14 T cell receptor beta chains from the same sample are listed, as sequenced in a study of cytomegalovirus exposure and HLA in healthy donors. TCRdb's copy holds only in-frame clones and misses some; the assay was immunoSEQ multiplex PCR. This table has about 160,000 clones, around 82% appearing once. Material for sequencing was PBMCs. These receptors originate from a young man in good health and CMV-seropositive.

This chain's CDR3 is CASSLDSSNTEAFF. CDR3 nucleotide sequence: TGCGCCAGCAGCCTCGACAGCTCGAACACTGAAGCTTTCTTT. V and J are TRBV5-1 and TRBJ1-1; TRBD1 is a possible D gene (5 bases). The CDR3 extends over 14 amino acids. CDR1 is SGHRS and CDR2 is YFSETQ in the germline V gene. Deletions cut 4 bases from V and 1 base from J, with 11 bases between.

The rearrangement links TRBV11-2 to TRBJ1-1, with D unresolved. CDR1 and CDR2 (germline): SGHAT, FQNNGV. The CDR3 extends over 15 amino acids. V lost 0 bases to trimming and J lost 1 base, with 9 bases between them. CDR3 amino acids: CASSLERAGNTEAFF. The CDR3 coding sequence is TGTGCCAGCAGCTTAGAGAGGGCAGGGAACACTGAAGCTTTCTTT. Full variable domain (outside the CDR3, taken from reference TRBV11-2 and TRBJ1-1): EAGVAQSPRYKIIEKRQSVAFWCNPISGHATLYWYQQILGQGPKLLIQFQNNGVVDDSQLPKDRFSAERLKGVDSTLKIQPAKLEDSAVYLCASSLERAGNTEAFFGQGTRLTVV.

This clone was seen a single time. The chain has TRBV5-6 and TRBJ2-7, with D possibly TRBD2 on 6 matching bases. Germline V gene data show CDR1 as SGHDT and CDR2 as YYEEEE. V gave up 4 bases and J gave up 4 bases, with 12 bases separating them. There are 13 residues in the CDR3. DNA for the CDR3: TGTGCCAGCAGCGGTCCGGGAGCGTACGAGCAGTACTTC. It codes for CASSGPGAYEQYF. Using reference TRBV5-6 and TRBJ2-7 for the parts outside the CDR3, the full variable domain is DAGVTQSPTHLIKTRGQQVTLRCSPKSGHDTVSWYQQALGQGPQFIFQYYEEEERQRGNFPDRFSGHQFPNYSSELNVNALLLGDSALYLCASSGPGAYEQYFGPGTRLTVT.

V is TRBV19 and J is TRBJ2-3; 7 bases are a match to TRBD2. The CDR3 is 14 residues long. The V and J ends lost 7 bases and 4 bases, in that order; junction bases with no gene match: 8. Germline CDR1 and CDR2: LNHDA and SQIVND (reference sequence). The CDR3 nucleotides are TGTGCCAGTATCACAGCGGGGCTCGCAGATACGCAGTATTTT. Encoded protein: CASITAGLADTQYF.

The chain has TRBV5-1 and TRBJ1-2, with D maybe TRBD1 (6 bases). The germline V gene has CDR1 SGHRS and CDR2 YFSETQ. V was pared by 0 bases and J by 8 bases, with 14 bases between. CDR3 length: 14 amino acids. The CDR3 DNA sequence: TGCGCCAGCAGCTTGGCGGAGGGGGGGAACGGCTACACCTTC. It encodes CASSLAEGGNGYTF.

V is TRBV6-4 and J is TRBJ1-5; 7 bases map to TRBD1. After removal of 6 bases from V and 5 bases from J, the junction contained 4 bases not matched to a gene. Germline V gene sequence: CDR1 MRHNA, CDR2 SNTAGT. The CDR3 length is 13 residues. This CDR3 is CASSAQGDQPQHF. The CDR3 nucleotides are TGTGCCAGCAGCGCGCAGGGGGATCAGCCCCAGCATTTT.

This chain links TRBV2 with TRBJ1-5; D remains ambiguous. There are 17 residues in the CDR3. V shed 2 bases and J shed 0 bases, with 14 bases lying between them. Germline CDR1 and CDR2: SNHLY and FYNNEI. CDR3 in DNA: TGTGCCAGCAGTGAAAGTACCACCGGGTATAGCAATCAGCCCCAGCATTTT. Protein sequence: CASSESTTGYSNQPQHF.

The J gene is TRBJ1-1, the V gene TRBV21-1; the DNA was not used to check the table's D call, TRBD1. TRBV21-1 is flagged as a pseudogene. This CDR3 spans 18 amino acids. The CDR3 DNA follows: TGTGCCAGCAGCCCACGGGACAGAGCCCCTTCGTCGAATACTGAAGCTTTCTTT. Translated, it gives CASSPRDRAPSSNTEAFF.

V gene TRBV5-1 combines with J gene TRBJ1-1, with TRBD1 matching over 9 bases. CDR1 and CDR2 (germline): SGHRS, YFSETQ. The CDR3 contains 16 residues. Trimming cost V 0 bases and J 4 bases; bases outside gene matches: 7. CDR3 DNA: TGCGCCAGCAGCTTGGAAGGGGACAGGGAAATCACTGAAGCTTTCTTT. It specifies CASSLEGDREITEAFF.

This clone was observed a single time. This chain joins TRBV2 and TRBJ2-2; D is possibly TRBD1 (6 bases). CDR3 size: 16 residues. Germline values: CDR1 SNHLY, CDR2 FYNNEI. Trimming removed 3 bases from V and 5 bases from J, with 16 bases in between. CDR3 bases: TGTGCCAGCAGTGAGGTGCTGACAGGCGGGACCGGGGAGCTGTTTTTT. Protein sequence: CASSEVLTGGTGELFF. Together with reference TRBV2 and TRBJ2-2, the CDR3 gives the full variable domain: EPEVTQTPSHQVTQMGQEVILRCVPISNHLYFYWYRQILGQKVEFLVSFYNNEISEKSEIFDDQFSVERPDGSNFTLKIRSTKLEDSAMYFCASSEVLTGGTGELFFGEGSRLTVL.

In the case of this clone: Different DNA sequences within this sample yield the same CDR3. The V and J genes are TRBV19 and TRBJ1-5, with D tentatively TRBD1 (5 bases). V gave up 3 bases and J gave up 4 bases, with 7 bases separating them. CDR3 length: 13 amino acids. Germline CDR1 reads LNHDA; CDR2 reads SQIVND (reference sequence). The CDR3: CASSMEGNQPQHF. The CDR3 region has the DNA TGTGCCAGTAGTATGGAGGGGAATCAGCCCCAGCATTTT.

This chain links TRBV4-1 with TRBJ2-1; 7 positions match TRBD1. In germline, CDR1 is MGHRA, CDR2 YSYEKL. V shed 3 bases and J 13 bases; nucleotides not matched to a gene: 6. CDR3 length: 12 amino acids. The CDR3 is CASSHDGTDQFF. Here the CDR3 DNA reads TGCGCCAGCAGCCACGACGGGACAGACCAGTTCTTC.

This clone was seen more than once but under ten times. The chain has TRBV28 and TRBJ1-5; D not certain. The V end was cut by 2 bases, the J end by 3 bases, with 5 bases between. The germline V gene has CDR1 MDHEN and CDR2 SYDVKM. The length of the CDR3 is 13 residues. The CDR3 protein is CASSLDNNQPQHF. The CDR3 region has the DNA TGTGCCAGCAGTTTAGACAACAATCAGCCCCAGCATTTT.

CDR3 DNA: TGTGCCAGCAGTTTGACTGTGGTGCGCGGCACTGAAGCTTTCTTT. Its translation: CASSLTVVRGTEAFF. V and J are TRBV28 and TRBJ1-1; D remains unclear. Germline loops: CDR1 MDHEN, CDR2 SYDVKM. This CDR3 contains 15 residues. The ends were cut back, 3 bases at V and 4 bases at J, with 15 bases in the middle.